Sequencing of this T cell receptor beta chain was carried out in a study of control samples from healthy donors and cancer patients. The germline V gene encodes CDR1 LGHNT and CDR2 FRNRAP. The CDR3 is made up of 15 amino acids. The junction had 0 bases not matched to a gene; V was cut back by 1 base and J by 4 bases. Generated by immunoSEQ multiplex PCR, the TCRdb table keeps only in-frame clones and is missing some. The data show under 150,000 clones, roughly 88% seen once. The sequence came from a man in his forties in good health. The V and J genes are TRBV12-5 and TRBJ2-6; 8 bases agree with TRBD1. Sample: blood. CDR3 sequence (DNA): TGTGCTAGTGGTTTGGGGGACAGGGGGGCCAACGTCCTGACTTTC. It is translated as CASGLGDRGANVLTF.